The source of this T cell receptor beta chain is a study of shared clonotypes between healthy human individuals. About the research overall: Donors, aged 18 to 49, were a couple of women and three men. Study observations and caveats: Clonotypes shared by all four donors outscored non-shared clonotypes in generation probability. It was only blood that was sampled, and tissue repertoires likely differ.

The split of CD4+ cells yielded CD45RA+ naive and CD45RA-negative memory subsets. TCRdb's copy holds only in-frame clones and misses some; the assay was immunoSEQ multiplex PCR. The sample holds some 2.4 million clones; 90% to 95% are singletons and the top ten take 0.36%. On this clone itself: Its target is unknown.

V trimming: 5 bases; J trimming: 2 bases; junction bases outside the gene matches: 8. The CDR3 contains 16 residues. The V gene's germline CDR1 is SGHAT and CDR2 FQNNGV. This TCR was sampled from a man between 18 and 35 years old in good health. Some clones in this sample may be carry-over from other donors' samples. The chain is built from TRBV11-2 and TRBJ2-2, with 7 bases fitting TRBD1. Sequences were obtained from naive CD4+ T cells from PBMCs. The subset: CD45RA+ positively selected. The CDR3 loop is CASSTTGTANTGELFF. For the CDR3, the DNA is TGTGCCAGCAGCACCACCGGGACAGCAAACACCGGGGAGCTGTTTTTT.